This entry lists 15 T cell receptor beta chains sequenced from one sample in a study of graft-versus-host responses after intestinal transplantation. TCRdb keeps only in-frame clones here, not all; method: immunoSEQ multiplex PCR. Of 45,000 to 55,000 clones listed, over 85% are singletons. The source material was PBMCs, sampled roughly 760 days after a first intestinal transplant, on the day of a second. The receptors originated from a human patient who received an intestinal transplant, so some T cells may come from the graft donor.

The chain uses TRBV19 and TRBJ1-1, with D possibly TRBD1 on 5 matching bases. The V gene lost 9 bases and the J gene lost 1 base, with 12 bases spanning the gap. The CDR3 spans 13 residues. Germline CDR1 and CDR2: LNHDA and SQIVND (reference sequence). The CDR3 reads CASRDGQNTEAFF. The DNA for the CDR3 is TGTGCCAGCCGGGACGGCCAGAACACTGAAGCTTTCTTT. Combining the CDR3 with reference TRBV19 and TRBJ1-1 gives the whole variable domain DGGITQSPKYLFRKEGQNVTLSCEQNLNHDAMYWYRQDPGQGLRLIYYSQIVNDFQKGDIAEGYSVSREKKESFPLTVTSAQKNPTAFYLCASRDGQNTEAFFGQGTRLTVV.

This clone was recorded a few times. The chain links TRBV18 to TRBJ2-7, with 9 bases aligning to TRBD1. With 6 bases clipped from V and 3 bases from J, the junction kept 9 bases outside the gene matches. This CDR3 comprises 15 residues. Germline assignment: CDR1 KGHSH and CDR2 LQKENI. CDR3 residues: CASSPAGTGIYEQYF. DNA for the CDR3: TGTGCCAGCTCGCCTGCCGGGACAGGGATCTACGAGCAGTACTTC.

This rearrangement joins TRBV10-3 to TRBJ2-2; the match to TRBD2 covers 10 bases. The CDR3 is 17 residues long. V lost 6 bases, J lost 6 bases, and 13 bases stayed unmatched. Germline V gives CDR1 ENHRY, CDR2 SYGVKD. The CDR3 region has the DNA TGTGCCATCAGGCTCCCCTGGCTAGCGGGAGTCTCCGGGGAGCTGTTTTTT. This codes for CAIRLPWLAGVSGELFF.

The chain links TRBV9 to TRBJ2-1; D could derive from TRBD1 or TRBD2 (5 bases each). The CDR3 loop spans 14 amino acids. With 5 bases removed from V and 6 bases from J, the gap between germline ends came to 15 bases. Germline lookup yields CDR1 SGDLS and CDR2 YYNGEE. The CDR3, as DNA: TGTGCCAGCAGTGCCGGGACCGAACTCAATGAGCAGTTCTTC. This codes for CASSAGTELNEQFF.

The chain combines TRBV9 with TRBJ2-1, with TRBD2 identical over 8 bases. V shed 0 bases and J 7 bases; nucleotides not matched to a gene: 3. CDR1 is SGDLS, CDR2 YYNGEE, per germline. CDR3 length: 14 amino acids. CDR3 nucleotides: TGTGCCAGCAGCGTAGCGGGAGGGCCGAATGAGCAGTTCTTC. Amino acid sequence: CASSVAGGPNEQFF.

The gene calls are TRBV19 and TRBJ2-4, with 11 bases lining up with TRBD1. Germline CDR1 reads LNHDA; CDR2 reads SQIVND (reference sequence). The length of the CDR3 is 15 residues. The J segment lost 9 bases and the V segment lost 9 bases, leaving 13 bases of the junction unmatched. The CDR3 DNA follows: TGTGCCAGCGCATTCTCCGGGACAGGGGGACGCATTCAGTACTTC. This gives the protein CASAFSGTGGRIQYF.

This clone appeared a single time. The V and J genes are TRBV6-1 and TRBJ1-4; D gene unclear. CDR1 is MNHNS and CDR2 is SASEGT in the germline V gene. V was cut by 7 bases and J by 8 bases, with 17 bases left in between. The CDR3 totals 14 residues. In DNA, the CDR3 is TGTGCCAGCACATTCCTCCCCGGAAGCGAAAAACTGTTTTTT. This translates into CASTFLPGSEKLFF.

The table lists this clone with a few counts. The chain combines TRBV19 with TRBJ2-5; D might be TRBD1 (6 bases). The end of the DNA is better explained by TRBJ2-7, so the J call may be wrong. The CDR3 length is 15 residues. Germline V gives CDR1 LNHDA, CDR2 SQIVND (reference sequence). CDR3: CASSAFTGSSYEQYF. In nucleotides, the CDR3 is TGTGCCAGTAGTGCCTTTACAGGGAGCTCCTACGAGCAGTACTTC.

This chain connects TRBV9 to TRBJ2-7; D is perhaps TRBD1 (5 bases). The CDR3 has 12 amino acids. V was pared by 5 bases and J by 4 bases, with 10 bases between. Germline lookup yields CDR1 SGDLS and CDR2 YYNGEE. CDR3 amino acids: CASSTQGYEQYF. The CDR3 DNA sequence: TGTGCCAGCAGTACCCAGGGTTACGAGCAGTACTTC.

Here the CDR3 DNA reads TGTGCCAGCAGCTTAGGTTTGCATAGCCAAGATACGCAGTATTTT. Translated, it gives CASSLGLHSQDTQYF. This chain uses TRBV7-3 with TRBJ2-3; D not resolved. The CDR3 totals 15 residues. V was cut by 2 bases and J by 5 bases, with 14 bases left in between. Germline CDR1 reads SGHTA; CDR2 reads FQGTGA. The full variable domain, in which reference TRBV7-3 and TRBJ2-3 provide the parts outside the CDR3, is GAGVSQTPSNKVTEKGKYVELRCDPISGHTALYWYRQSLGQGPEFLIYFQGTGAADDSGLPNDRFFAVRPEGSVSTLKIQRTERGDSAVYLCASSLGLHSQDTQYFGPGTRLTVL.

The sample holds one count of this clone. The chain couples TRBV19 to TRBJ1-5; D unresolved. Looked up from germline, CDR1 is LNHDA and CDR2 is SQIVND (reference sequence). The ends were cut back, 1 base at V and 4 bases at J, with 5 bases in the middle. The CDR3 loop spans 13 amino acids. In nucleotides, the CDR3 is TGTGCCAGTAGTATAGTGAGGAATCAGCCCCAGCATTTT. It encodes CASSIVRNQPQHF.

The chain uses TRBV4-2 and TRBJ2-6; D is uncertain. This CDR3 is built from 15 residues. Trimming cost V 0 bases and J 0 bases, with 3 bases left between them. Germline loops: CDR1 LGHNA, CDR2 YNFKEQ. The CDR3 protein is CASSQDASGANVLTF. The CDR3 DNA reads TGTGCCAGCAGCCAAGATGCCTCTGGGGCCAACGTCCTGACTTTC.

This chain joins TRBV30 and TRBJ2-7; 9 positions match TRBD1. Unmatched junction bases numbered 12, after V lost 4 bases and J lost 5 bases. The CDR3 loop spans 15 amino acids. The germline V gene has CDR1 GTSNPN and CDR2 SVGIG (reference sequence). CDR3 sequence reads: CAWTPIGTGSHEQYF. The CDR3 coding sequence is TGTGCCTGGACCCCCATCGGGACAGGGAGCCACGAGCAGTACTTC.

The rearrangement uses TRBV7-9 and TRBJ1-2; tentative D call: TRBD1 (6 bases). The CDR3 length is 15 residues. V lost 1 base to trimming and J lost 3 bases, with 12 bases between them. In germline, CDR1 is SEHNR, CDR2 FQNEAQ (reference sequence). The CDR3 reads CASSLGGRGDYGYTF. The CDR3 bases are TGTGCCAGCAGCTTAGGGGGCAGGGGCGACTATGGCTACACCTTC. Based on the CDR3 plus reference TRBV7-9 and TRBJ1-2, the full variable domain is DTGVSQNPRHKITKRGQNVTFRCDPISEHNRLYWYRQTLGQGPEFLTYFQNEAQLEKSRLLSDRFSAERPKGSFSTLEIQRTEQGDSAMYLCASSLGGRGDYGYTFGSGTRLTVV.

This chain joins TRBV5-4 and TRBJ1-1, with D uncertain. The CDR3 sequence is 11 residues long. With 2 bases removed from V and 9 bases from J, the gap between germline ends came to 8 bases. The germline V gene has CDR1 SGHNT and CDR2 YYREEE (reference sequence). The CDR3 DNA reads as TGTGCCAGCAGCTTCAAGAACAAAGCTTTCTTT. Protein sequence: CASSFKNKAFF.